These 18 T cell receptor beta chains were all obtained from the same sample, sequenced in a study of identical twins (dated by TCRdb to the mid-2010s). The library came from 5' RACE. The instrument was an Illumina HiSeq 2000. TCRdb ran its own pipeline on the public reads, namely fastp trimming at Q25 and MiXCR clone calling, and kept in-frame beta chains. For every CDR3 protein sequence, its rows merge into one entry that carries the most common genes and DNA. Within this sample are nearly 650,000 distinct CDR3 sequences, with just over 7% of them counted one time only. Around 1.6% of the sample belongs to the ten largest clones. The data also belong to a second study, concerning yellow fever vaccine responses in identical twins.

The sample consisted of PBMCs. These receptors all come from a woman in her late teens or twenties in good health.

This chain links TRBV6-5 with TRBJ2-1; D may be TRBD2 (5 bases). The CDR3 extends over 17 amino acids. The germline V gene encodes CDR1 MNHEY and CDR2 SVGAGI. Trimming took off 0 bases at V and 9 bases at J, with 21 bases between the two ends. This chain's CDR3 is CASSYSIEGSSLGEQFF. The CDR3 DNA reads TGTGCCAGCAGTTACTCGATTGAGGGAAGTAGTTTAGGTGAGCAGTTCTTC.

The chain recombines TRBV12-5 with TRBJ2-1; 7 bases are a match to TRBD2. The V and J ends lost 5 bases and 15 bases, in that order; junction bases with no gene match: 7. The germline V gene encodes CDR1 LGHNT and CDR2 FRNRAP. The CDR3 spans 11 residues. CDR3 coding DNA: TGTGCTAGTGGTATCGGACTAGGCTCGTTCTTC. Its translation: CASGIGLGSFF.

The chain uses TRBV5-8 and TRBJ1-2; 8 bases align to TRBD1. The V gene end was trimmed by 1 base and the J gene end by 4 bases; junction bases not matched to a gene: 9. Germline assignment: CDR1 SGHTS and CDR2 YDEGEE. There are 16 residues in the CDR3. CDR3 nucleotide sequence: TGTGCCAGCAGCTTGAGTGCCGGACAGGGCTTCTATGGCTACACCTTC. Translated: CASSLSAGQGFYGYTF.

The CDR3 is CASSLGGVGVDTEAFF. CDR3 DNA: TGTGCCAGCAGCTTAGGTGGGGTCGGGGTCGACACTGAAGCTTTCTTT. V usage is TRBV13 and J usage is TRBJ1-1; D is undetermined. V dropped 0 bases and J dropped 3 bases, with 14 bases sitting between them. Germline V gene sequence: CDR1 PRHDT, CDR2 FYEKMQ (reference sequence). The CDR3 covers 16 residues.

This clonotype was seen a handful of times. This chain connects TRBV6-5 to TRBJ1-1; possible D gene TRBD1, 6 bases. The CDR3 has 17 residues. Germline V gene lookup returns CDR1 MNHEY and CDR2 SVGAGI. V was shortened by 3 bases and J by 7 bases, with 24 bases between the two germline ends. This chain's CDR3 is CASSYSPGQDWYGEAFF. CDR3 nucleotide sequence: TGTGCCAGCAGTTATTCTCCGGGACAAGACTGGTACGGTGAAGCTTTCTTT.

The DNA for the CDR3 is TGCGCCAGCAGCCAAGAGGGGACTAGCGGGGGGGAGCTGTTTTTT. Its protein product is CASSQEGTSGGELFF. The rearrangement uses TRBV4-1 and TRBJ2-2, with 12 bases aligning to TRBD2. J gave up 8 bases and V 0 bases, and 1 base lay outside the gene matches. Looked up from germline, CDR1 is MGHRA and CDR2 is YSYEKL. The CDR3 spans 15 residues.

In its sample, this clonotype was seen many times. The genes are TRBV29-1 and TRBJ2-5; D gene unclear. The V end lost 6 bases, the J end lost 1 base, and 15 bases lay between the germline ends. CDR3 length: 14 residues. Germline loops: CDR1 SQVTM, CDR2 ANQGSEA. CDR3 protein: CSVESPDTQETQYF. The CDR3 DNA reads TGCAGCGTCGAAAGCCCAGACACCCAAGAGACCCAGTACTTC.

Of note for this clonotype: Since a much larger clone is just one base distant, this may be a read error. V is TRBV3-1 and J is TRBJ2-5; 8 bases match TRBD1. CDR3 length: 15 residues. CDR1 is LGHDT, CDR2 YNNKEL, per germline (reference sequence). The CDR3 DNA reads TGTGCCTGCAGCCAAGGGACAGGTGATCAAGAGACCCAGTACTTC. This gives the protein CACSQGTGDQETQYF.

This clonotype was observed a handful of times. The junction does not match germline at one end; this may be a read error. The chain recombines TRBV28 with TRBJ2-3; D not resolved. The CDR3 covers 10 residues. Germline CDR1 is MDHEN and CDR2 is SYDVKM. CDR3 residues: CGVSTDTQYF. CDR3 DNA sequence: TGCGGAGTTAGCACAGATACGCAGTATTTT.

This clonotype was observed at least ten times. The V and J genes are TRBV10-3 and TRBJ1-5, with 7 bases matching TRBD1. Germline CDR1 is ENHRY and CDR2 is SYGVKD. Germline trimming cut 10 bases from V and 1 base from J; bases unmatched to any gene: 4. There are 13 residues in the CDR3. The CDR3 protein is CATGTASNQPQHF. CDR3 DNA sequence: TGTGCCACCGGGACAGCAAGCAATCAGCCCCAGCATTTT.

This clonotype was seen repeatedly, ten times or more. V is TRBV5-1 and J is TRBJ1-3; D uncertain. V gave up 7 bases and J gave up 0 bases, with 11 bases separating them. This CDR3 is 14 amino acids long. Germline CDR1 and CDR2: SGHRS and YFSETQ. Here the CDR3 reads CASSGPASGNTIYF. DNA for the CDR3: TGCGCCAGCTCCGGCCCTGCCTCTGGAAACACCATATATTTT. The full variable domain, with the rest looked up from reference TRBV5-1 and TRBJ1-3, is KAGVTQTPRYLIKTRGQQVTLSCSPISGHRSVSWYQQTPGQGLQFLFEYFSETQRNKGNFPGRFSGRQFSNSRSEMNVSTLELGDSALYLCASSGPASGNTIYFGEGSWLTVV.

This clonotype was counted ten times or more. The chain recombines TRBV29-1 with TRBJ2-1, with TRBD1 matching over 9 bases. The CDR3 length is 15 residues. Germline CDR1 and CDR2: SQVTM and ANQGSEA. V was clipped by 3 bases and J by 8 bases; unmatched bases: 11. In DNA form, the CDR3 reads TGCAGCGTTGACCTGACAGGGGGTCTAGGAGATGAGCAGTTCTTC. It codes for CSVDLTGGLGDEQFF.

The rearrangement links TRBV20-1 to TRBJ2-5, with 10 bases identical to TRBD1. Germline V gene data show CDR1 as DFQATT and CDR2 as SNEGSKA (reference sequence). V gave up 2 bases and J gave up 2 bases; unmatched junction bases: 2. CDR3 length: 14 residues. The CDR3 DNA follows: TGCAGTGCTAGATGGGACAGGGGACAAGAGACCCAGTACTTC. The encoded protein is CSARWDRGQETQYF.

This clonotype was recorded a few times. V usage is TRBV6-2 or TRBV6-3 and J usage is TRBJ2-2; 7 bases fit TRBD1. The J segment lost 6 bases and the V segment lost 5 bases, leaving 18 bases of the junction unmatched. This CDR3 is built from 18 residues. Germline V gene data show CDR1 as MNHEY and CDR2 as SVGEGT. This CDR3 is CASSMTGMRLTVPGELFF. CDR3 DNA sequence: TGTGCCAGCAGTATGACAGGGATGCGGCTGACCGTCCCCGGGGAGCTGTTTTTT.

The CDR3 spells CASRDGTSGRRSYNEQFF. The CDR3 region has the DNA TGTGCCAGCAGAGACGGGACTAGCGGGCGCCGCTCCTACAATGAGCAGTTCTTC. The chain recombines TRBV2 with TRBJ2-1; 12 bases match TRBD2. Germline V gene data show CDR1 as SNHLY and CDR2 as FYNNEI. V shed 6 bases and J 0 bases; nucleotides not matched to a gene: 9. The length of the CDR3 is 18 residues. Full variable domain (rest looked up from reference TRBV2 and TRBJ2-1): EPEVTQTPSHQVTQMGQEVILRCVPISNHLYFYWYRQILGQKVEFLVSFYNNEISEKSEIFDDQFSVERPDGSNFTLKIRSTKLEDSAMYFCASRDGTSGRRSYNEQFFGPGTRLTVL.

This chain joins TRBV7-2 and TRBJ1-5, with D hard to call. The germline V gene encodes CDR1 SGHTA and CDR2 FQGNSA. CDR3 length: 15 residues. V was trimmed by 5 bases and J by 1 base, leaving 12 bases between them. For the CDR3, the DNA is TGTGCCAGCAGCCCCGGTATCCCGAGCAATCAGCCCCAGCATTTT. Its translation is CASSPGIPSNQPQHF.

This clonotype has a count of ten or more. V is TRBV12-3 or TRBV12-4 and J is TRBJ2-2, with D possibly called TRBD1 or TRBD2 (5 bases each). The CDR3 has 14 amino acids. V was pared by 8 bases and J by 2 bases, with 12 bases between. As DNA, the CDR3 is TGTGCCAGCGACGCCCGGGACAACACCGGGGAGCTGTTTTTT. It yields the protein CASDARDNTGELFF.

CDR3 DNA: TGTGCCAGCAGCCCCGGGACTAGCCTCACCGGGGAGCTGTTTTTT. Amino acids: CASSPGTSLTGELFF. V is TRBV7-6 and J is TRBJ2-2; 9 nucleotides agree with TRBD2. The CDR3 sequence is 15 residues long. CDR1 is SGHVS, CDR2 FNYEAQ, per germline. V shed 5 bases, J shed 4 bases, and the junction held 5 bases outside the gene matches.